A selection of T cell receptor beta chains follows, all from one sample in a study of immune evolution from preneoplasia to lung adenocarcinoma. TCRdb's table, derived via immunoSEQ multiplex PCR, lists solely in-frame clones and lacks some. This table holds approximately 9,500 clones, around 78% found once. The sequencing input was FFPE minimally invasive lung adenocarcinoma tissue. These receptors were taken from a person aged 65-85 years with lung adenocarcinoma. Each CDR3 is given without its conserved first and last residue. A D gene is named only where the DNA matches it firmly.

J: TRBJ1-3
V: TRBV6-5
D: .
CDR3: ASSLLGRGNTIY

J: TRBJ2-7
V: TRBV6-5
D: TRBD1
CDR3: ASSRTGAYEQY

J: TRBJ1-4
V: TRBV6-5
D: TRBD1
CDR3: ASSYRAGGDNLF

J: TRBJ2-7
V: TRBV30
D: TRBD1
CDR3: AWRHTPGTGISYKQY

J: TRBJ1-2
V: TRBV7-2
D: .
CDR3: ASSKGGSNYGYT

J: TRBJ2-7
V: TRBV28
D: TRBD1
CDR3: VTQTGGYEQY

J: TRBJ1-2
V: TRBV14
D: TRBD1
CDR3: ASSQVGQGAATYGYT

J: TRBJ2-1
V: TRBV4-1
D: TRBD2
CDR3: ASSQGASGVYNEQF

J: TRBJ2-7
V: TRBV19
D: .
CDR3: ASSARGTGASYEQY

J: TRBJ2-1
V: TRBV7-9
D: TRBD2
CDR3: ASSLYYGGTSGNNEQF

J: TRBJ2-1
V: TRBV6-5
D: TRBD2
CDR3: ASEKRGAYNEQF

J: TRBJ2-2
V: TRBV4-3
D: TRBD2
CDR3: ASSQGFLAGSTGELF

J: TRBJ1-1
V: TRBV7-3
D: .
CDR3: ASSLTVNTEAF

J: TRBJ1-5
V: TRBV7-9
D: .
CDR3: ASSYRDIDQPQH

J: TRBJ1-4
V: TRBV2
D: .
CDR3: ASSSGTINEKLF

J: TRBJ2-1
V: TRBV5-6
D: TRBD1
CDR3: ASDRGFYNEQF

J: TRBJ1-2
V: TRBV19
D: .
CDR3: ASSIDQTGRGGYT

J: TRBJ2-2
V: TRBV7-6
D: TRBD2
CDR3: ASSLAVLAGGTGELF

J: TRBJ2-3
V: TRBV7-2
D: .
CDR3: ASSFYTDTQY

J: TRBJ1-5
V: TRBV7-2
D: .
CDR3: ASSLAGGSNQPQH

J: TRBJ2-3
V: TRBV4-3
D: .
CDR3: ASSQDHNRGTDTQY

J: TRBJ2-7
V: TRBV28
D: .
CDR3: ASSRPGTGEQY

J: TRBJ1-2
V: TRBV9
D: TRBD1
CDR3: ASTQGEANYGYT

J: TRBJ1-5
V: TRBV19
D: .
CDR3: ASSLQGESNQPQH

J: TRBJ1-3
V: TRBV19
D: .
CDR3: ASKRGPFSSGNTIY

J: TRBJ1-5
V: TRBV4-1
D: TRBD1
CDR3: ASSQDRDSNQPQH

J: TRBJ2-7
V: TRBV11-2
D: .
CDR3: ASRRLGSGYEQY

J: TRBJ1-5
V: TRBV6-1
D: .
CDR3: ASTLSNQPQH

J: TRBJ1-5
V: TRBV7-3
D: .
CDR3: ASSWGQNQPQH

J: TRBJ2-2
V: TRBV21-1
D: .
CDR3: ASSKVVREVTGELF

J: TRBJ1-1
V: TRBV6-5
D: .
CDR3: ASSSGTEAF

J: TRBJ2-1
V: TRBV7-7
D: .
CDR3: ASSLGMSSYNEQF

J: TRBJ1-1
V: TRBV5-1
D: .
CDR3: ASSLDGRGNTEAF

J: TRBJ1-1
V: TRBV5-4
D: .
CDR3: ASSFELNTEAF

J: TRBJ1-1
V: TRBV2
D: .
CDR3: ASSELGGSGTEAF

J: TRBJ1-3
V: TRBV25-1
D: .
CDR3: ASMSGGGNTIY

J: TRBJ2-7
V: TRBV2
D: .
CDR3: ASRGGTEQY

J: TRBJ1-1
V: TRBV6-6
D: .
CDR3: ASSHPPRNTEAF

J: TRBJ1-2
V: TRBV10-3
D: .
CDR3: AIRVGDTPRGYGYT

J: TRBJ2-3
V: TRBV11-2
D: .
CDR3: ASSSGLYGTDTQY

J: TRBJ2-5
V: TRBV28
D: TRBD1
CDR3: ASSPPRQGAGETQY

J: TRBJ1-5
V: TRBV6-1
D: .
CDR3: ASSEAGWKPQH

J: TRBJ1-1
V: TRBV10-1
D: TRBD1
CDR3: ASRGDRRTEAF

J: TRBJ1-2
V: TRBV5-5
D: .
CDR3: ASSLVPGPREGGYT

J: TRBJ2-6
V: TRBV4-3
D: TRBD2
CDR3: ASSQDGLAGSGANVLT

J: TRBJ2-3
V: TRBV7-8
D: .
CDR3: ASRIAVTVDTQY

J: TRBJ1-6
V: TRBV6-1
D: .
CDR3: ASSEGSGGISPLH

J: TRBJ2-5
V: TRBV5-6
D: TRBD2
CDR3: ASSALPGGRETQY

J: TRBJ2-3
V: TRBV30
D: TRBD2
CDR3: ASPGLAGNTDTQY

J: TRBJ2-4
V: TRBV30
D: .
CDR3: AWTPQGVAKNIQY

J: TRBJ2-3
V: TRBV29-1
D: TRBD1
CDR3: SVRQGADTQY

J: TRBJ2-1
V: TRBV5-4
D: .
CDR3: ASSPGTAAYNEQF

J: TRBJ2-1
V: TRBV2
D: TRBD1
CDR3: ASRERDRVVDEQF

J: TRBJ1-2
V: TRBV27
D: .
CDR3: ASSPTGGTYGYGYT